The 10 T cell receptor beta chains presented below share a single source sample, sequenced in a study of shared clonotypes between healthy human individuals. Profiling relied on immunoSEQ multiplex PCR, and the TCRdb table lists in-frame clones only, not all of them. This sample carries about half a million clones, 79% of them seen once, and the ten largest clones take roughly 12%. The specimen was PBMCs. The receptor set was obtained from a woman in her 40s in good health. Some clones in this sample may be carry-over from other donors' samples.

This chain uses TRBV27 with TRBJ2-7, with D maybe TRBD1 (6 bases). This CDR3 contains 14 residues. Per the germline V gene, CDR1 is MNHEY and CDR2 is SMNVEV (reference sequence). V was trimmed by 2 bases and J by 0 bases, leaving 8 bases between them. The CDR3 reads CASSLGRGSYEQYF. Here the CDR3 DNA reads TGTGCCAGCAGTTTAGGCAGGGGCTCCTACGAGCAGTACTTC.

The chain carries TRBV6-1 and TRBJ1-2; D may be TRBD1 (5 bases). Trimming removed 7 bases from V and 10 bases from J, with 22 bases in between. Looked up from germline, CDR1 is MNHNS and CDR2 is SASEGT. This CDR3 spans 14 amino acids. CDR3 in DNA: TGTGCCAGCACCCCCTCCTGGGGCGGGCAAGTCTACACCTTC. The encoded protein is CASTPSWGGQVYTF.

This chain joins TRBV29-1 and TRBJ2-3, with TRBD1 matching over 7 bases. CDR1 is SQVTM and CDR2 is ANQGSEA in the germline V gene. The CDR3 runs to 17 residues. V gave up 0 bases and J gave up 3 bases; unmatched junction bases: 12. The CDR3: CSVEDAVVTGKTDTQYF. The CDR3 nucleotides are TGCAGCGTTGAAGACGCGGTAGTGACAGGGAAGACAGATACGCAGTATTTT.

The rearrangement joins TRBV7-9 to TRBJ1-2, with TRBD1 as a possible D gene (6 bases). The CDR3 runs to 14 residues. Germline CDR1 reads SEHNR; CDR2 reads FQNEAQ (reference sequence). V gave up 4 bases and J gave up 7 bases, with 16 bases separating them. The CDR3 protein is CASSSYRDYSGYTF. The CDR3 region has the DNA TGTGCCAGCAGCTCATACAGGGATTATAGTGGCTACACCTTC. Full variable domain (remainder filled in from reference TRBV7-9 and TRBJ1-2): DTGVSQNPRHKITKRGQNVTFRCDPISEHNRLYWYRQTLGQGPEFLTYFQNEAQLEKSRLLSDRFSAERPKGSFSTLEIQRTEQGDSAMYLCASSSYRDYSGYTFGSGTRLTVV.

A word on this clone: At one end, the junction sequence differs from germline, possibly due to a read error. The chain employs TRBV6-5 and TRBJ2-7; 9 bases align to TRBD2. Looked up from germline, CDR1 is MNHEY and CDR2 is SVGAGI. The CDR3 runs to 14 residues. CDR3: CASSLSLAGYEQCF. In DNA, the CDR3 is TGTGCCAGCAGCCTCTCACTAGCGGGCTACGAGCAGTGCTTC.

The V call is TRBV27, the J call TRBJ2-5; D is possibly TRBD1 (6 bases). The J call may be mistaken, given a closer DNA end match to TRBJ2-7. Looked up from germline, CDR1 is MNHEY and CDR2 is SMNVEV (reference sequence). The CDR3 contains 14 residues. CDR3 DNA sequence: TGTGCCAGCCACAAAAGGGACACCGACTACGAGCAGTACTTC. Amino acids: CASHKRDTDYEQYF.

In the case of this clone: Additional DNA sequences in this sample encode the identical CDR3. The V call is TRBV9, the J call TRBJ2-2; 10 bases agree with TRBD2. Germline V gives CDR1 SGDLS, CDR2 YYNGEE. Germline trimming cut 4 bases from V and 1 base from J; bases unmatched to any gene: 4. This CDR3 is built from 16 residues. The CDR3 protein is CASSPRTSGNTGELFF. In DNA form, the CDR3 reads TGTGCCAGCAGCCCCCGGACTAGCGGGAACACCGGGGAGCTGTTTTTT.

The chain is built from TRBV30 and TRBJ1-4; D is perhaps TRBD1 (6 bases). V lost 0 bases and J lost 12, with 11 bases in between. CDR3 size: 12 residues. Germline V gene data show CDR1 as GTSNPN and CDR2 as SVGIG (reference sequence). CDR3 sequence (DNA): TGTGCCTGGAGTGTCGTACCAGGGGAACTGTTTTTT. Translation gives CAWSVVPGELFF.

The chain employs TRBV9 and TRBJ2-1; D might be TRBD2 (5 bases). CDR1 and CDR2 from the germline V gene are SGDLS and YYNGEE. Between the trimmed V and J ends, which lost 2 bases and 2 bases, there was a span of 11 bases. The CDR3 is 15 residues long. The CDR3 DNA reads TGTGCCAGCAGCGTCGCAGCGGAAGCCTACAATGAGCAGTTCTTC. Amino acids: CASSVAAEAYNEQFF.

The chain has TRBV11-2 and TRBJ2-7; 8 bases are a match to TRBD2. The ends lost 3 bases at V and 5 bases at J; junction bases unmatched: 6. The germline V gene encodes CDR1 SGHAT and CDR2 FQNNGV. The CDR3 is 14 amino acids. The CDR3 sequence is CASSFASGRDEQYF. Written as DNA, the CDR3 is TGTGCCAGCAGCTTCGCCTCCGGGAGGGACGAGCAGTACTTC.